Listed below are T cell receptor beta chains from one sample, sequenced in a study of blood T cell repertoires in COVID-19. The protocol was immunoSEQ multiplex PCR, while the TCRdb copy is restricted to in-frame clones and leaves out a portion. The table shows 400,000 to 500,000 clones, with 70% to 90% occurring only once. The sample taken for sequencing was PBMCs or T cells enriched from blood (not recorded which). The receptors were gathered from a woman aged 18 to 35 who had been exposed to COVID-19. Each CDR3 is given with its conserved first and last residue. A D gene is named only where the DNA matches it firmly. Clone size, where shown, is once, few, many, or a class for clones that have expanded.

CDR3	DNA	J	length	size	V	D
CAIKGDRYNEQFF	TGTGCCATCAAGGGGGACAGATACAATGAGCAGTTCTTC	TRBJ2-1	13	NA	TRBV10-3	TRBD1
CATSRDRGNTYNEQFF	TGTGCCACCAGCAGGGACAGGGGAAATACTTACAATGAGCAGTTCTTC	TRBJ2-1	16	once	TRBV15	TRBD1
CASSSGTGGNYGYTF	TGTGCCAGCAGTTCCGGGACAGGGGGGAACTATGGCTACACCTTC	TRBJ1-2	15	few	TRBV5-6	TRBD1
CAISVLNTEAFF	TGTGCCATCTCAGTCCTGAACACTGAAGCTTTCTTT	TRBJ1-1	12	NA	TRBV10-3	NA
CASDEGGRPNTGELFF	TGCGCCAGCGACGAAGGAGGCAGACCGAACACCGGGGAGCTGTTTTTT	TRBJ2-2	16	NA	TRBV5-1	NA
CASSLDRGPYEQYF	TGTGCCAGCAGCTTGGACAGGGGTCCCTACGAGCAGTACTTC	TRBJ2-7	14	once	TRBV5-4	TRBD1
CATSEHGTGSEQFF	TGTGCCACCAGTGAGCATGGGACAGGGAGTGAGCAGTTCTTC	TRBJ2-1	14	NA	TRBV24-1	TRBD1
CASSPGQGFNEQYF	TGTGCCAGCAGCCCAGGACAGGGTTTCAACGAGCAGTACTTC	TRBJ2-7	14	NA	TRBV7-7	TRBD1
CASSSGLYGYTF	TGTGCCAGCAGCTCGGGACTCTATGGCTACACCTTC	TRBJ1-2	12	NA	TRBV3-1/TRBV3-2	NA
CASSPGTARNTGELFF	TGTGCCAGCAGTCCCGGGACAGCCAGAAATACCGGGGAGCTGTTTTTT	TRBJ2-2	16	NA	TRBV28	TRBD1
CGYRDNEQFF	TGTGGCTACAGAGACAATGAGCAGTTCTTC	TRBJ2-1	10	NA	TRBV2	NA
CSASQGTGNQPQHF	TGCAGTGCTAGTCAGGGAACGGGCAATCAGCCCCAGCATTTT	TRBJ1-5	14	NA	TRBV20-1	NA
CASSRTGTSGTYEQYF	TGTGCCAGTAGCAGAACCGGGACTAGCGGAACCTACGAGCAGTACTTC	TRBJ2-7	16	NA	TRBV19	TRBD2
CASSPRLAGGTSTDTQYF	TGTGCCAGCTCACCACGTCTAGCGGGGGGGACTAGCACAGATACGCAGTATTTT	TRBJ2-3	18	NA	TRBV18	TRBD2
CASILGTDSTYEQYF	TGTGCCAGCATCCTGGGGACAGATTCAACCTACGAGCAGTACTTC	TRBJ2-7	15	once	TRBV28	TRBD1
CASSVGSAGLTNTGELFF	TGCGCCAGCAGCGTGGGGTCGGCGGGGCTGACGAACACCGGGGAGCTGTTTTTT	TRBJ2-2	18	NA	TRBV5-1	NA
CAISDWTGVVGEQYF	TGTGCCATCAGTGATTGGACAGGGGTGGTAGGAGAGCAGTACTTC	TRBJ2-7	15	once	TRBV10-3	TRBD1
CASSYVGQALGEQYF	TGTGCCAGCAGTTACGTGGGACAGGCCCTTGGCGAGCAGTACTTC	TRBJ2-7	15	NA	TRBV6-6	TRBD1
CASSLGRGQLNQPQHF	TGTGCCAGCAGCTTAGGCCGGGGACAGCTCAATCAGCCCCAGCATTTT	TRBJ1-5	16	NA	TRBV7-2	TRBD1
CASSLDGRVLAGANTGELFF	TGCGCCAGCAGCTTGGATGGCAGGGTGCTCGCGGGAGCGAACACCGGGGAGCTGTTTTTT	TRBJ2-2	20	NA	TRBV5-1	TRBD2
CASSFAGAPGEHNEQFF	TGCGCCAGCAGCTTTGCGGGGGCGCCCGGGGAACACAATGAGCAGTTCTTC	TRBJ2-1	17	NA	TRBV5-1	NA
CASSLPGGVNEQFF	TGTGCCAGCAGCTTACCTGGGGGCGTCAATGAGCAGTTCTTC	TRBJ2-1	14	NA	TRBV7-2	NA
CASSIGEGGGYGYTF	TGTGCCAGTAGTATAGGGGAGGGCGGTGGCTATGGCTACACCTTC	TRBJ1-2	15	NA	TRBV19	NA
CASSFAGANTGELFF	TGTGCCAGCAGTTTTGCGGGGGCGAACACCGGGGAGCTGTTTTTT	TRBJ2-2	15	NA	TRBV27	TRBD2